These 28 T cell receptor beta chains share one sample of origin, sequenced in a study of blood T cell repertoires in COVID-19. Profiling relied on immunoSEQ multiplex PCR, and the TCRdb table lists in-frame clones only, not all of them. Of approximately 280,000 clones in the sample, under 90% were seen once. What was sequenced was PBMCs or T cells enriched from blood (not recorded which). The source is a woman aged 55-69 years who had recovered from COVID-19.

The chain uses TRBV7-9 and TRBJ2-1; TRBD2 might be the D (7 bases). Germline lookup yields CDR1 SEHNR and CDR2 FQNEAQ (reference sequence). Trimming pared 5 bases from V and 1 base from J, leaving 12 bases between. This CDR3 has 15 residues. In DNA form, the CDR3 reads TGTGCCAGCAGCCTCCGGGGGGCTTCCTACAATGAGCAGTTCTTC. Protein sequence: CASSLRGASYNEQFF. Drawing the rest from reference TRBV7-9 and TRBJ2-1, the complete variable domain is DTGVSQNPRHKITKRGQNVTFRCDPISEHNRLYWYRQTLGQGPEFLTYFQNEAQLEKSRLLSDRFSAERPKGSFSTLEIQRTEQGDSAMYLCASSLRGASYNEQFFGPGTRLTVL.

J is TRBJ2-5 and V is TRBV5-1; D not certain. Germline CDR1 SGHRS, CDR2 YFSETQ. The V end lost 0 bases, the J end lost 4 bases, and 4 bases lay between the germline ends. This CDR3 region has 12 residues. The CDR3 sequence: CASSLDLETQYF. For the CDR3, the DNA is TGCGCCAGCAGCTTGGATCTAGAGACCCAGTACTTC.

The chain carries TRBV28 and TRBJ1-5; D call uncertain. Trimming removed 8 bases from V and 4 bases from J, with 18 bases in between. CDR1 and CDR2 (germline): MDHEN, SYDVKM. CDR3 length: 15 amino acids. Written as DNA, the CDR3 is TGTGCCAGCTCAAAGCCAGGTAACCTGAATCAGCCCCAGCATTTT. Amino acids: CASSKPGNLNQPQHF.

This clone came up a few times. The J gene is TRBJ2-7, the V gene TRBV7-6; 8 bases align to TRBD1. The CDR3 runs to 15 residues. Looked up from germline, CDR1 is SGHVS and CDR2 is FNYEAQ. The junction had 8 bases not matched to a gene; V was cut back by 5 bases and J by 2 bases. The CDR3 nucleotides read TGTGCCAGCAGCCTGGACAGGGAAGGCACCTACGAGCAGTACTTC. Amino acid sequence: CASSLDREGTYEQYF.

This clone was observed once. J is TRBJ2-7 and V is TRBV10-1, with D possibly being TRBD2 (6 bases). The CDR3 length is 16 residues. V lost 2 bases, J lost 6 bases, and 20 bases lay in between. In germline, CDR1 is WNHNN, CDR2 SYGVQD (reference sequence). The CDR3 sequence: CASSEVAGQGAGEQYF. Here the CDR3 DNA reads TGCGCCAGCAGTGAGGTGGCGGGGCAAGGCGCCGGCGAGCAGTACTTC.

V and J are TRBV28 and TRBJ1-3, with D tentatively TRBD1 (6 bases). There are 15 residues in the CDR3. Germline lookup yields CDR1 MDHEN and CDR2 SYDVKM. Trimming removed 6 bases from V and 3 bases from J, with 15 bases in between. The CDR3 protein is CASRSEDSYGNTIYF. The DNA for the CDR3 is TGTGCCAGCAGATCGGAGGACAGCTATGGAAACACCATATATTTT.

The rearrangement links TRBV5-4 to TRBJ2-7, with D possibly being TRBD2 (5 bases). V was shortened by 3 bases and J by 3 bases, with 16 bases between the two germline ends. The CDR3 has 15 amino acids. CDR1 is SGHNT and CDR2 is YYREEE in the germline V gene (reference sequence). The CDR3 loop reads CASSSGSSLYYEQYF. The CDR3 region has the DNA TGTGCCAGCAGCTCGGGATCATCCCTCTACTACGAGCAGTACTTC.

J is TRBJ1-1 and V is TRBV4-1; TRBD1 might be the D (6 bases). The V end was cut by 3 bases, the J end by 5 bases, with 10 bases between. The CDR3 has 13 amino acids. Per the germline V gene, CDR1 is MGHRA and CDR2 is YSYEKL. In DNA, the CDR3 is TGCGCCAGCAGCCAGAACAGGGTTACTGAAGCTTTCTTT. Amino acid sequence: CASSQNRVTEAFF.

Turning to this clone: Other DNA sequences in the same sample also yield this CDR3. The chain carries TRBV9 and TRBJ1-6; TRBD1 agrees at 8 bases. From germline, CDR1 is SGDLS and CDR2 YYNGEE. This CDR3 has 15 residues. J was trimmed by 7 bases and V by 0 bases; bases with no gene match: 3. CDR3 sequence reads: CASSVEGTGNSPLHF. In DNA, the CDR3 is TGTGCCAGCAGCGTAGAGGGGACAGGCAATTCACCCCTCCACTTT.

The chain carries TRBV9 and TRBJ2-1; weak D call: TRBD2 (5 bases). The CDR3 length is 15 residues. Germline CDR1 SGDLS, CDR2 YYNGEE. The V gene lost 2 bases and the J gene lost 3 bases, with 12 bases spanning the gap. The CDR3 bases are TGTGCCAGCAGCGTCTCCCCGGGGTACTACAATGAGCAGTTCTTC. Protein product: CASSVSPGYYNEQFF.

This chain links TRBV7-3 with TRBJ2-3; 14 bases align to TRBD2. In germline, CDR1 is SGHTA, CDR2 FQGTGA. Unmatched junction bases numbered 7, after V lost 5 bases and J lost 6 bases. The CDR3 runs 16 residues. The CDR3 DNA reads TGTGCCAGCAGCACGACTAGCGGGAGGGCCAGGGATACGCAGTATTTT. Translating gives CASSTTSGRARDTQYF.

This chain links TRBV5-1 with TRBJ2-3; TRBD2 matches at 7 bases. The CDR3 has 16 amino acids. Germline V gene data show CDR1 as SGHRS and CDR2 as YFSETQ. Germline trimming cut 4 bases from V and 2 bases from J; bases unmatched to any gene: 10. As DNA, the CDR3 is TGCGCCAGCAGCCAGCAGCCAGCGGGGACCACAGATACGCAGTATTTT. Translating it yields CASSQQPAGTTDTQYF.

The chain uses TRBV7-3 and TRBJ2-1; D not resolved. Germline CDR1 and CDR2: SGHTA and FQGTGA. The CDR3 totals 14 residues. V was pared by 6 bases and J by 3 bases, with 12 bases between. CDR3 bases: TGTGCCAGCAGTACGGGTTCTGGCTACAATGAGCAGTTCTTC. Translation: CASSTGSGYNEQFF.

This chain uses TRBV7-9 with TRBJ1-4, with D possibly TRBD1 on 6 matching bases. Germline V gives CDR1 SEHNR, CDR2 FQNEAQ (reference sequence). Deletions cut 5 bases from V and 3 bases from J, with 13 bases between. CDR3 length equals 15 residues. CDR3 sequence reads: CASSGRGLANEKLFF. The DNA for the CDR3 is TGTGCCAGCAGCGGCAGGGGTCTGGCTAATGAAAAACTGTTTTTT. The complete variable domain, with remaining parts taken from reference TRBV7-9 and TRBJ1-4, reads DTGVSQNPRHKITKRGQNVTFRCDPISEHNRLYWYRQTLGQGPEFLTYFQNEAQLEKSRLLSDRFSAERPKGSFSTLEIQRTEQGDSAMYLCASSGRGLANEKLFFGSGTQLSVL.

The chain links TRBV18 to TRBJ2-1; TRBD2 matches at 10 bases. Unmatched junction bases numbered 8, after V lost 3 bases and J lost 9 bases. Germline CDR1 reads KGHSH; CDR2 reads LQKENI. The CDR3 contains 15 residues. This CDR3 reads CASSPGTSVWVEQFF. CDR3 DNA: TGTGCCAGCTCACCCGGGACTAGCGTGTGGGTTGAGCAGTTCTTC. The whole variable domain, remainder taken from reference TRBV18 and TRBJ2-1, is NAGVMQNPRHLVRRRGQEARLRCSPMKGHSHVYWYRQLPEEGLKFMVYLQKENIIDESGMPKERFSAEFPKEGPSILRIQQVVRGDSAAYFCASSPGTSVWVEQFFGPGTRLTVL.

The CDR3 nucleotides are TGTGCCACCAGCCCGGCGGGGCCGGGCGGCTACACCTTC. Protein sequence: CATSPAGPGGYTF. The rearrangement links TRBV15 to TRBJ1-2; tentatively, D is TRBD1 (5 bases). The CDR3 sequence is 13 residues long. Germline values: CDR1 LNHNV, CDR2 YYDKDF (reference sequence). Between the trimmed V and J ends, which lost 5 bases and 8 bases, there was a span of 15 bases. Full variable domain (missing parts from reference TRBV15 and TRBJ1-2): DAMVIQNPRYQVTQFGKPVTLSCSQTLNHNVMYWYQQKSSQAPKLLFHYYDKDFNNEADTPDNFQSRRPNTSFCFLDIRSPGLGDTAMYLCATSPAGPGGYTFGSGTRLTVV.

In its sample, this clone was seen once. The CDR3 DNA follows: TGTGCCAGCTCACCCGGGACTACTGATGAAAAACTGTTTTTT. It codes for CASSPGTTDEKLFF. The chain has TRBV18 and TRBJ1-4; weak D call: TRBD1 (5 bases). The germline V and J ends were trimmed by 3 bases and 6 bases, with 11 bases remaining between them. Germline assignment: CDR1 KGHSH and CDR2 LQKENI. The CDR3 length is 14 residues.

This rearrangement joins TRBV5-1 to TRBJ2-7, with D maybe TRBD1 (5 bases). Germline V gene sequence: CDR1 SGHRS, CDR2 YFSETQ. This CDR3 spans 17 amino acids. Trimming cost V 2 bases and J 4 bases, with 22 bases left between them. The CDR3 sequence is CASSFSSWAGMGYEQYF. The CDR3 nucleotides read TGCGCCAGCAGCTTCAGCAGCTGGGCAGGGATGGGGTACGAGCAGTACTTC.

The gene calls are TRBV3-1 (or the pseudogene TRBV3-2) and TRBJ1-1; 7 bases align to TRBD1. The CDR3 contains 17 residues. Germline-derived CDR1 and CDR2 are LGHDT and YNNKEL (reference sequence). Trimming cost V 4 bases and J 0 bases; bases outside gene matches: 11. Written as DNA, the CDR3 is TGTGCCAGCAGCCCCAGACAGGGCTCGGGGATGAACACTGAAGCTTTCTTT. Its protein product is CASSPRQGSGMNTEAFF.

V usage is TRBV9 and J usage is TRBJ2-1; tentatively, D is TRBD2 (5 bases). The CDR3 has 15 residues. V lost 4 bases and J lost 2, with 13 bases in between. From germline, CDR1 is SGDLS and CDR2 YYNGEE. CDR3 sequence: CASSSPGFPYNEQFF. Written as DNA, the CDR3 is TGTGCCAGCAGCTCACCGGGATTCCCCTACAATGAGCAGTTCTTC.

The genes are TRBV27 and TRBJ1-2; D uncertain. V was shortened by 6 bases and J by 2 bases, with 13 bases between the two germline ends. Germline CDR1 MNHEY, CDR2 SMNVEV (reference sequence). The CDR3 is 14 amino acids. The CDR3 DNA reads TGTGCCAGCAGCCAACCGGGTCAAAACTATGGCTACACCTTC. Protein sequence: CASSQPGQNYGYTF.

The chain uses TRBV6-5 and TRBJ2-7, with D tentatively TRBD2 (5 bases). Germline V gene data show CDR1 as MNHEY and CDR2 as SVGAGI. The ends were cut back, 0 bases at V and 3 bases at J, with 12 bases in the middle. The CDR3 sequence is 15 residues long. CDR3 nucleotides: TGTGCCAGCAGTTACTCGATCTCGGGAATCTACGAGCAGTACTTC. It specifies CASSYSISGIYEQYF.

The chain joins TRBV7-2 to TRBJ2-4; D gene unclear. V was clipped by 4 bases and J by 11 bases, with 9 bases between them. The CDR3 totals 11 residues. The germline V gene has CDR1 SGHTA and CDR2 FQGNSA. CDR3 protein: CASSSTTVQYF. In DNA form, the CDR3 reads TGTGCCAGCAGCTCCACGACTGTTCAGTACTTC.

The chain's CDR3 is CASSLARGKSYNEQFF. CDR3 DNA sequence: TGTGCCAGCAGCTTAGCGCGCGGGAAGTCCTACAATGAGCAGTTCTTC. J is TRBJ2-1 and V is TRBV7-2; maybe TRBD2 (6 bases). CDR1 is SGHTA, CDR2 FQGNSA, per germline. CDR3 size: 16 residues. The V and J ends lost 0 bases and 1 base respectively, with 10 bases between them.

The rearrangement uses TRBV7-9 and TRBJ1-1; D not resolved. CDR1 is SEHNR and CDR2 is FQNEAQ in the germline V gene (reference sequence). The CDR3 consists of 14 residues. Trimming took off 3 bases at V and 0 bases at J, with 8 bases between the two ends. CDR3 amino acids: CASSFFRMNTEAFF. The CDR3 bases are TGTGCCAGCAGCTTTTTCAGAATGAACACTGAAGCTTTCTTT.

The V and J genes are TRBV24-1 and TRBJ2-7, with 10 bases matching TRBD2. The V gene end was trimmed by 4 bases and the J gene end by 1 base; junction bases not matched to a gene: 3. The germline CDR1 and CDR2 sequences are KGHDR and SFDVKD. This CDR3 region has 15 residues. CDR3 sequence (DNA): TGTGCCACCAGTGACGGGACTAGCGTATCCTACGAGCAGTACTTC. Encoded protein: CATSDGTSVSYEQYF.

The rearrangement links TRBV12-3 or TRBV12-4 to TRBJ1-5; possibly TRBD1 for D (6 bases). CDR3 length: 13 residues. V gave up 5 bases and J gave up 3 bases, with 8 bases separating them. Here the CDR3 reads CASSNRDNQPQHF. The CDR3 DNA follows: TGTGCCAGCAGTAACAGGGACAATCAGCCCCAGCATTTT.

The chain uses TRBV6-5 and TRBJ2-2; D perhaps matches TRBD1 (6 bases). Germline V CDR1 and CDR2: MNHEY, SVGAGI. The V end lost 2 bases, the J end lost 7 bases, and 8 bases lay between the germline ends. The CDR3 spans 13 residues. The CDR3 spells CASSYPGDGELFF. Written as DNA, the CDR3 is TGTGCCAGCAGTTACCCAGGGGACGGGGAGCTGTTTTTT.